The count of the clone carrying this T cell receptor beta chain is one. Its cognate antigen is unknown. Per the original data handling: ImmunoSEQ output held junction-only sequences without quality scores, so filtering differed. Measured with immunoSEQ multiplex PCR; TCRdb has only the in-frame clones, and not every one. V and J calls plus clone size are reproduced from that table; the DNA served to infer D and trimming. The sample lists 950,000 to 1,100,000 clones, 70% to 80% occurring once. The sample comes from a study of shared clonotypes between healthy human individuals. Broader study findings: Across subsets, estimated richness was generally greater for naive than for memory populations. Sharing of clonotypes among donors was expected to vary with sequencing depth. Incomplete sequencing of sorted subsets was indicated by rarefaction despite large depth.

Trimming removed 3 bases from V and 6 bases from J, with 12 bases in between. Germline CDR1 is SNHLY and CDR2 is FYNNEI. There are 14 residues in the CDR3. The receptor comes from a man aged 18 to 29 in good health. The source material was memory CD4+ T cells sorted from blood. Indicated subset: CD45RA-negative fraction. This chain joins TRBV2 and TRBJ2-1; D is perhaps TRBD2 (7 bases). The DNA for the CDR3 is TGTGCCAGCAGTGAGGGGGGGCCCCGCAATGAGCAGTTCTTC. Its translation: CASSEGGPRNEQFF.